The 7 T cell receptor beta chains in this list originate from one sample, sequenced in a study of identical twins. MiXCR, applied by TCRdb to the 5' RACE reads, yields one record per CDR3 protein. The sample holds about 340,000 distinct CDR3 sequences, about 12% seen once. A further study also used this sample, focusing on yellow fever vaccine responses in identical twins.

The material sequenced was CD8+ T cells sorted from blood. These receptors all come from a woman aged 18-29 years in good health.

This clonotype was found many times. The chain recombines TRBV9 with TRBJ2-1; a possible D gene is TRBD2 (5 bases). The germline V gene has CDR1 SGDLS and CDR2 YYNGEE. This CDR3 comprises 18 residues. V was trimmed by 0 bases and J by 5 bases, leaving 21 bases between them. In DNA form, the CDR3 reads TGTGCCAGCAGCGTAGGTGGTGGGGTAGGGCGGGTGGACAATGAGCAGTTCTTC. It codes for CASSVGGGVGRVDNEQFF.

This clonotype has more than one count but fewer than ten. The chain links TRBV7-9 to TRBJ2-7; no definite D call. CDR3 length equals 16 residues. Trimming left V 5 bases short and J 7 bases short, with 24 bases between. From germline, CDR1 is SEHNR and CDR2 FQNEAQ (reference sequence). CDR3 nucleotide sequence: TGTGCCAGCAGCCTACCCAGTAACGTCCTAGTGAGGGAGCAGTACTTC. Translating gives CASSLPSNVLVREQYF.

The gene calls are TRBV24-1 and TRBJ2-1; tentative D call: TRBD2 (6 bases). CDR1 and CDR2 from the germline V gene are KGHDR and SFDVKD. The ends were cut back, 5 bases at V and 7 bases at J, with 11 bases in the middle. This CDR3 has 13 residues. The DNA for the CDR3 is TGTGCCACCAGTGCCCGCCGGGGGAATGAGCAGTTCTTC. Its translation: CATSARRGNEQFF.

This sequence joins TRBV12-3 or TRBV12-4 and TRBJ1-2; D uncertain. Trimming removed 7 bases from V and 3 bases from J, with 18 bases in between. This CDR3 has 15 amino acids. The CDR3, as DNA: TGTGCCAGCACCGACGCCCAAGGGAGGGACTATGGCTACACCTTC. Translating gives CASTDAQGRDYGYTF.

The DNA of the CDR3 is TGTGCCAGCAGCTTTGGACAGGGGGCAGGTGGAGCCAAAAACATTCAGTACTTC. Residues: CASSFGQGAGGAKNIQYF. V and J are TRBV5-6 and TRBJ2-4, with TRBD1 identical over 11 bases. The CDR3 is 18 amino acids. Germline CDR1 and CDR2: SGHDT and YYEEEE. J lost 0 bases, V lost 2 bases, and 7 bases had no gene match. Full variable domain (missing parts from reference TRBV5-6 and TRBJ2-4): DAGVTQSPTHLIKTRGQQVTLRCSPKSGHDTVSWYQQALGQGPQFIFQYYEEEERQRGNFPDRFSGHQFPNYSSELNVNALLLGDSALYLCASSFGQGAGGAKNIQYFGAGTRLSVL.

Only a few counts were recorded for this clonotype. The gene calls are TRBV7-6 and TRBJ1-1; D gene uncertain. The CDR3 totals 15 residues. The V and J ends lost 0 bases and 0 bases respectively, with 8 bases between them. Germline V gene lookup returns CDR1 SGHVS and CDR2 FNYEAQ. CDR3 nucleotide sequence: TGTGCCAGCAGCTTAGCCTTAGGGTTGAACACTGAAGCTTTCTTT. Translation: CASSLALGLNTEAFF.

The chain joins TRBV28 to TRBJ2-7; D not resolved. Germline values: CDR1 MDHEN, CDR2 SYDVKM. CDR3 size: 14 residues. Trimming took 2 bases from V and 2 from J, leaving 10 bases between them. Written as DNA, the CDR3 is TGTGCCAGCAGTTTAGGTCTGGGAACCTACGAGCAGTACGTC. Translating it yields CASSLGLGTYEQYV.